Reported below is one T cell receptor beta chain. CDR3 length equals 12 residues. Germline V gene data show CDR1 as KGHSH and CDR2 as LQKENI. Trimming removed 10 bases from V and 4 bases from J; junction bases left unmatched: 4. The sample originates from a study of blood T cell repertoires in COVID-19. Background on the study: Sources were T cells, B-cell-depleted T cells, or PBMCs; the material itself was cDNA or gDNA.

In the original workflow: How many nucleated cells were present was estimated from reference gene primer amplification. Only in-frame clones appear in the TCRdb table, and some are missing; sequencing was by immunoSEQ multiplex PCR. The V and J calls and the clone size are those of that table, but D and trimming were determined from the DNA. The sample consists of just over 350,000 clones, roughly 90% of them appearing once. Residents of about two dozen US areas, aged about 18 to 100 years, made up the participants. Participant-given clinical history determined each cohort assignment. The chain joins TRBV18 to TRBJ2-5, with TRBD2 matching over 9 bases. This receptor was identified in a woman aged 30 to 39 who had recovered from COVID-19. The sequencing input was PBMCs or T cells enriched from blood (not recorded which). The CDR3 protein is CATPLAGETQYF. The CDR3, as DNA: TGTGCCACCCCACTAGCGGGAGAGACCCAGTACTTC.